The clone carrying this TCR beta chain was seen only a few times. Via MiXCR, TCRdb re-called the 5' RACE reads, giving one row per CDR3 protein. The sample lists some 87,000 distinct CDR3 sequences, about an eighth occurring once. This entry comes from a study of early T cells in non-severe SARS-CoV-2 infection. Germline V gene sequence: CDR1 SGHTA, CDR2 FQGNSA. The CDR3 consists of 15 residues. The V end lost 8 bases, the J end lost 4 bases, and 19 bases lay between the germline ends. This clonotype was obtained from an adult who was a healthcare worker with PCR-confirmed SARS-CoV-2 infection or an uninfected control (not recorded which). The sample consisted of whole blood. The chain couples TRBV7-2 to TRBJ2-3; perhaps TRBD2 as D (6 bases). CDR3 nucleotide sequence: TGTGCCAGCGCTCGGGCCGGGGGAGTGGCAGATACGCAGTATTTT. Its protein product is CASARAGGVADTQYF. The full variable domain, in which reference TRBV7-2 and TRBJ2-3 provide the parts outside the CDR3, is GAGVSQSPSNKVTEKGKDVELRCDPISGHTALYWYRQSLGQGLEFLIYFQGNSAPDKSGLPSDRFSAERTGGSVSTLTIQRTQQEDSAVYLCASARAGGVADTQYFGPGTRLTVL.